The 26 T cell receptor beta chains listed next were all sequenced from one sample in a study of long-term antiretroviral therapy in people with HIV. Runs used v3.0 of the immunoSEQ assay and were done at survey level. Sequencing used immunoSEQ multiplex PCR; TCRdb keeps in-frame clones, though not all of them. The sample yields fewer than 20,000 clones, roughly nine tenths seen once. This specimen consisted of unsorted PBMCs, obtained 4.2 years after starting antiretroviral therapy. The receptor source for this set is a man aged 45-65 years with HIV.

The rearrangement uses TRBV7-2 and TRBJ1-5; D is unresolved. The V end was cut by 0 bases, the J end by 0 bases, with 6 bases between. The CDR3 is 15 residues long. Germline V gene sequence: CDR1 SGHTA, CDR2 FQGNSA. CDR3 in amino acids: CASSLAQSSNQPQHF. CDR3 coding DNA: TGTGCCAGCAGCTTAGCGCAAAGTAGCAATCAGCCCCAGCATTTT. The whole variable domain, remainder taken from reference TRBV7-2 and TRBJ1-5, is GAGVSQSPSNKVTEKGKDVELRCDPISGHTALYWYRQSLGQGLEFLIYFQGNSAPDKSGLPSDRFSAERTGGSVSTLTIQRTQQEDSAVYLCASSLAQSSNQPQHFGDGTRLSIL.

The chain links TRBV7-3 to TRBJ2-1; D is possibly TRBD2 (6 bases). Germline CDR1 is SGHTA and CDR2 is FQGTGA. The CDR3 totals 16 residues. V gave up 2 bases and J gave up 4 bases, with 15 bases separating them. The CDR3 loop reads CASSLWAGKGYNEQFF. Written as DNA, the CDR3 is TGTGCCAGCAGCTTATGGGCGGGGAAAGGTTACAATGAGCAGTTCTTC.

This clone has a handful of counts. This chain joins TRBV10-1 and TRBJ2-2; 8 bases match TRBD1. The V gene end was trimmed by 7 bases and the J gene end by 4 bases; junction bases not matched to a gene: 2. This CDR3 region has 13 residues. Germline V gene sequence: CDR1 WNHNN, CDR2 SYGVQD (reference sequence). CDR3 protein: CASNRGSTGELFF. CDR3 sequence (DNA): TGCGCCAGCAACAGGGGGTCCACCGGGGAGCTGTTTTTT.

V is TRBV9 and J is TRBJ1-2; D uncertain. The CDR3 covers 12 residues. The V end lost 0 bases, the J end lost 4 bases, and 4 bases lay between the germline ends. CDR1 is SGDLS and CDR2 is YYNGEE in the germline V gene. CDR3 nucleotide sequence: TGTGCCAGCAGCGTAGCGCCCTATGGCTACACCTTC. Encoded protein: CASSVAPYGYTF. Using reference TRBV9 and TRBJ1-2 for the parts outside the CDR3, the full variable domain is DSGVTQTPKHLITATGQRVTLRCSPRSGDLSVYWYQQSLDQGLQFLIQYYNGEERAKGNILERFSAQQFPDLHSELNLSSLELGDSALYFCASSVAPYGYTFGSGTRLTVV.

The sample holds one count of this clone. The chain links TRBV7-9 to TRBJ2-4; tentative D call: TRBD2 (5 bases). Germline loops: CDR1 SEHNR, CDR2 FQNEAQ (reference sequence). Trimming left V 3 bases short and J 2 bases short, with 17 bases between. The CDR3 has 17 residues. The CDR3 DNA is TGTGCCAGCAGCTTGCCCTTGGGCGAGGGTCCCAAAAACATTCAGTACTTC. Translated, it gives CASSLPLGEGPKNIQYF.

This chain uses TRBV19 with TRBJ1-1, with D maybe TRBD1 (5 bases). The germline V and J ends were trimmed by 5 bases and 4 bases, with 11 bases remaining between them. Germline V lookup: CDR1 LNHDA, CDR2 SQIVND (reference sequence). CDR3 length: 13 residues. The CDR3 nucleotides are TGTGCCAGTAGTTCGCAGGGTAGCACTGAAGCTTTCTTT. Translated, it gives CASSSQGSTEAFF.

This chain connects TRBV2 to TRBJ2-7; tentatively, D is TRBD1 (6 bases). Germline-derived CDR1 and CDR2 are SNHLY and FYNNEI. V was clipped by 11 bases and J by 2 bases, with 13 bases between them. This CDR3 region has 12 residues. CDR3 region: CAGQRPTYEQYF. As DNA, the CDR3 is TGTGCCGGACAGCGGCCTACCTACGAGCAGTACTTC.

This clone occurred once. The V and J genes are TRBV29-1 and TRBJ2-2; the D gene is possibly TRBD1 (6 bases). This CDR3 has 16 amino acids. The germline gives CDR1 SQVTM, CDR2 ANQGSEA. Trimming took off 3 bases at V and 6 bases at J, with 20 bases between the two ends. This chain's CDR3 is CSVDPITGLRAGELFF. CDR3 DNA sequence: TGCAGCGTTGATCCTATAACAGGGCTGCGGGCCGGGGAGCTGTTTTTT.

The J gene is TRBJ2-5, the V gene TRBV7-9; no firm D call. Germline V gene lookup returns CDR1 SEHNR and CDR2 FQNEAQ (reference sequence). V lost 1 base and J lost 4, with 7 bases in between. This CDR3 is 13 amino acids long. The CDR3 is CASSLEVGETQYF. CDR3 DNA: TGTGCCAGCAGCTTAGAGGTGGGAGAGACCCAGTACTTC. The full variable domain, rest sourced from reference TRBV7-9 and TRBJ2-5, is DTGVSQNPRHKITKRGQNVTFRCDPISEHNRLYWYRQTLGQGPEFLTYFQNEAQLEKSRLLSDRFSAERPKGSFSTLEIQRTEQGDSAMYLCASSLEVGETQYFGPGTRLLVL.

This chain connects TRBV2 to TRBJ2-1; D uncertain. Trimming took off 4 bases at V and 4 bases at J, with 5 bases between the two ends. The CDR3 length is 12 residues. Germline V gives CDR1 SNHLY, CDR2 FYNNEI. The DNA of the CDR3 is TGTGCCAGCAGTGCGGAATACAATGAGCAGTTCTTC. This sequence encodes CASSAEYNEQFF.

J is TRBJ1-6 and V is TRBV4-3; D is undetermined. CDR3 length equals 16 residues. Germline V lookup: CDR1 LGHNA, CDR2 YSLEER. V lost 0 bases and J 0 bases, leaving 6 bases between the germline ends. CDR3 in amino acids: CASSQDPSSYNSPLHF. CDR3 sequence (DNA): TGCGCCAGCAGCCAAGACCCTAGCTCCTATAATTCACCCCTCCACTTT.

V gene TRBV11-2 combines with J gene TRBJ2-3; the match to TRBD2 covers 11 bases. Germline CDR1 SGHAT, CDR2 FQNNGV. The CDR3 extends over 18 amino acids. Germline trimming cut 1 base from V and 4 bases from J; bases unmatched to any gene: 10. CDR3 amino acids: CASSLGVAGGPLADTQYF. DNA for the CDR3: TGTGCCAGCAGCTTAGGGGTAGCGGGGGGGCCGTTGGCAGATACGCAGTATTTT.

V and J are TRBV27 and TRBJ2-2, with 13 nucleotides matching TRBD2. The ends lost 3 bases at V and 4 bases at J; junction bases unmatched: 5. Germline CDR1 is MNHEY and CDR2 is SMNVEV (reference sequence). The CDR3 extends over 17 amino acids. CDR3 coding DNA: TGTGCCAGCAGTTTGCCCAGACTAGCGGGGGGCACCGGGGAGCTGTTTTTT. This translates into CASSLPRLAGGTGELFF.

The V gene is TRBV7-2, the J gene TRBJ2-1, with 14 bases aligning to TRBD2. Losses at the gene ends were 5 bases for V and 14 bases for J; bases not matched to a gene: 5. Germline values: CDR1 SGHTA, CDR2 FQGNSA. The CDR3 sequence is 13 residues long. The CDR3 sequence is CASSATSGGVEFF. CDR3 sequence (DNA): TGTGCCAGCAGCGCGACTAGCGGGGGGGTAGAGTTCTTC.

V and J are TRBV2 and TRBJ1-3, with TRBD1 identical over 7 bases. Germline V gene data show CDR1 as SNHLY and CDR2 as FYNNEI. V was clipped by 6 bases and J by 6 bases; unmatched bases: 8. The CDR3 extends over 14 amino acids. In DNA form, the CDR3 reads TGTGCCAGCAGCGGACAGGTTGGAATAAACACCATATATTTT. Its protein is CASSGQVGINTIYF.

This chain uses TRBV9 with TRBJ2-7; 8 bases line up with TRBD1. Germline trimming cut 2 bases from V and 4 bases from J; bases unmatched to any gene: 5. Germline V gene sequence: CDR1 SGDLS, CDR2 YYNGEE. The CDR3 spans 14 residues. The CDR3 here is CASSVGQAGYEQYF. CDR3 bases: TGTGCCAGCAGCGTGGGACAGGCGGGGTACGAGCAGTACTTC.

The chain joins TRBV4-3 to TRBJ1-2; TRBD1 might be the D (5 bases). CDR3 length: 15 residues. Germline V gives CDR1 LGHNA, CDR2 YSLEER. V was cut by 0 bases and J by 4 bases, with 12 bases left in between. This CDR3 is CASSQDRAGSYGYTF. As DNA, the CDR3 is TGCGCCAGCAGCCAAGATAGGGCAGGGTCCTATGGCTACACCTTC.

The chain carries TRBV11-2 and TRBJ1-2, with D unclear. The germline CDR1 and CDR2 sequences are SGHAT and FQNNGV. This CDR3 comprises 12 residues. Trimming stripped 3 bases from V and 1 base from J, with 3 bases between. As DNA, the CDR3 is TGTGCCAGCAGCTTCGGTAACTATGGCTACACCTTC. Translation: CASSFGNYGYTF.

The chain recombines TRBV7-6 with TRBJ2-7; D might be TRBD1 or TRBD2, each matching 6 bases. The CDR3 is 15 residues long. Germline CDR1 is SGHVS and CDR2 is FNYEAQ. V gave up 5 bases and J gave up 0 bases, with 14 bases separating them. CDR3 sequence (DNA): TGTGCCAGCAGCCCCCCCGGGGGCTACTCCTACGAGCAGTACTTC. Translation gives CASSPPGGYSYEQYF.

This sequence joins TRBV6-1 and TRBJ2-6; the D gene is possibly TRBD2 (6 bases). The CDR3 is made up of 18 amino acids. V was cut by 3 bases and J by 0 bases, with 15 bases left in between. CDR1 is MNHNS and CDR2 is SASEGT in the germline V gene. This CDR3 reads CASSDPGGAFSGANVLTF. The CDR3 DNA is TGTGCCAGCAGTGACCCTGGCGGGGCTTTCTCTGGGGCCAACGTCCTGACTTTC.

The genes are TRBV4-1 and TRBJ2-3; TRBD2 aligns across 9 bases. V gave up 1 base and J gave up 1 base; unmatched junction bases: 9. CDR3 length: 18 residues. Germline V gene sequence: CDR1 MGHRA, CDR2 YSYEKL. This chain's CDR3 is CASSQAVQVAGGTDTQYF. The CDR3 DNA reads TGCGCCAGCAGCCAAGCGGTCCAGGTAGCGGGAGGCACAGATACGCAGTATTTT.

The chain joins TRBV10-2 to TRBJ1-5, with 7 bases lining up with TRBD1. The junction had 4 bases not matched to a gene; V was cut back by 0 bases and J by 5 bases. The CDR3 runs 15 residues. Germline-derived CDR1 and CDR2 are WSHSY and SAAADI. This chain's CDR3 is CASSESGGSYQPQHF. The CDR3, as DNA: TGCGCCAGCAGTGAGTCAGGGGGCTCCTATCAGCCCCAGCATTTT.

The rearrangement uses TRBV10-3 and TRBJ2-3, with TRBD1 as a possible D gene (5 bases). The V and J ends lost 6 bases and 4 bases respectively, with 8 bases between them. The CDR3 consists of 12 residues. Germline V gene sequence: CDR1 ENHRY, CDR2 SYGVKD. The CDR3 nucleotides read TGTGCCATCAGCCAGGGTCCAGATACGCAGTATTTT. This encodes CAISQGPDTQYF.

The genes are TRBV5-4 and TRBJ2-7; D is possibly TRBD1 or TRBD2 (5 bases each). The V end lost 5 bases, the J end lost 7 bases, and 19 bases lay between the germline ends. Germline V gene data show CDR1 as SGHNT and CDR2 as YYREEE (reference sequence). This CDR3 contains 14 residues. This CDR3 is CASRSSDGKGEQYF. The CDR3 DNA is TGTGCCAGCAGGAGTTCGGACGGGAAGGGGGAGCAGTACTTC. Supplemented by reference TRBV5-4 and TRBJ2-7, the full variable domain reads ETGVTQSPTHLIKTRGQQVTLRCSSQSGHNTVSWYQQALGQGPQFIFQYYREEENGRGNFPPRFSGLQFPNYSSELNVNALELDDSALYLCASRSSDGKGEQYFGPGTRLTVT.

The chain has TRBV11-2 and TRBJ2-7; TRBD2 matches at 7 bases. Germline V lookup: CDR1 SGHAT, CDR2 FQNNGV. V was pared by 7 bases and J by 2 bases, with 8 bases of the junction left unmatched. This CDR3 has 14 amino acids. This CDR3 reads CASNNGGVPYEQYF. DNA of the CDR3: TGTGCCAGCAACAATGGGGGGGTCCCCTACGAGCAGTACTTC.

The chain joins TRBV7-9 to TRBJ2-7, with a tentative D call TRBD2 (7 bases). The V end lost 1 base, the J end lost 11 bases, and 12 bases lay between the germline ends. There are 12 residues in the CDR3. CDR1 and CDR2 (germline): SEHNR, FQNEAQ (reference sequence). The CDR3 sequence: CASSLEGGAKYF. The CDR3 region has the DNA TGTGCCAGCAGCTTAGAGGGGGGGGCTAAGTACTTC.